These 21 T cell receptor beta chains share one sample of origin, sequenced in a study of blood T cell repertoires in COVID-19. Produced via immunoSEQ multiplex PCR; TCRdb's table is partial and in-frame only. The profile shows some 180,000 clones, 82% of them singletons. Sequencing was performed on PBMCs or T cells enriched from blood (not recorded which). The origin of the receptors is a woman aged 55-70 years with acute COVID-19.

The chain is built from TRBV29-1 and TRBJ2-7; 9 bases are a match to TRBD2. The length of the CDR3 is 16 residues. Germline CDR1 SQVTM, CDR2 ANQGSEA. The V segment lost 2 bases and the J segment 6 bases; nucleotides outside the gene matches: 14. CDR3 bases: TGCAGCGTTGAAAGGCCGGGTGGCGGGAGGGCTAGCGAGCAGTACTTC. Translating it yields CSVERPGGGRASEQYF.

The chain employs TRBV5-5 and TRBJ2-5; 7 bases map to TRBD2. With 4 bases clipped from V and 5 bases from J, the junction kept 8 bases outside the gene matches. Germline loops: CDR1 SGHKS, CDR2 YYEKEE (reference sequence). The CDR3 runs 14 residues. CDR3 in amino acids: CASSPGLVYETQYF. In DNA, the CDR3 is TGTGCCAGCAGCCCCGGACTAGTCTACGAGACCCAGTACTTC. The full variable domain, its missing parts supplied by reference TRBV5-5 and TRBJ2-5, is DAGVTQSPTHLIKTRGQQVTLRCSPISGHKSVSWYQQVLGQGPQFIFQYYEKEERGRGNFPDRFSARQFPNYSSELNVNALLLGDSALYLCASSPGLVYETQYFGPGTRLLVL.

The chain has TRBV7-2 and TRBJ2-7, with 8 bases matching TRBD2. The CDR3 length is 14 residues. Trimming cost V 5 bases and J 2 bases; bases outside gene matches: 5. Germline V gene sequence: CDR1 SGHTA, CDR2 FQGNSA. The CDR3 sequence: CASSPTSGAYEQYF. CDR3 nucleotide sequence: TGTGCCAGCAGCCCAACTAGCGGAGCCTACGAGCAGTACTTC.

This chain links TRBV10-3 with TRBJ1-1; 8 bases agree with TRBD1. The CDR3 runs 13 residues. CDR1 and CDR2 from the germline V gene are ENHRY and SYGVKD. V dropped 7 bases and J dropped 3; count of bases not matched to a gene: 4. The CDR3 here is CAITNRGDTEAFF. The CDR3, as DNA: TGTGCCATCACCAACAGGGGGGACACTGAAGCTTTCTTT.

CDR3 amino acids: CASSQYLAGGPDTGELFF. CDR3 sequence (DNA): TGTGCCAGCAGCCAATATCTAGCGGGAGGGCCGGACACCGGGGAGCTGTTTTTT. The chain links TRBV4-2 to TRBJ2-2; TRBD2 agrees at 12 bases. The CDR3 length is 18 residues. V shed 2 bases and J 3 bases; nucleotides not matched to a gene: 7. Germline CDR1 is LGHNA and CDR2 is YNFKEQ.

The chain employs TRBV5-1 and TRBJ2-7, with TRBD1 as a possible D gene (6 bases). The germline V gene encodes CDR1 SGHRS and CDR2 YFSETQ. This CDR3 is built from 12 residues. Deletions cut 6 bases from V and 4 bases from J, with 11 bases between. CDR3 sequence: CASMGASYEQYF. CDR3 bases: TGCGCCAGCATGGGGGCCTCTTACGAGCAGTACTTC.

J is TRBJ1-2 and V is TRBV6-2 or TRBV6-3; perhaps TRBD1 as D (6 bases). From germline, CDR1 is MNHEY and CDR2 SVGEGT. The CDR3 consists of 19 residues. Trimming pared 2 bases from V and 2 bases from J, leaving 24 bases between. Here the CDR3 DNA reads TGTGCCAGCAGTTACGGACATATAGGACAGACCAGTTTCAACTATGGCTACACCTTC. Protein: CASSYGHIGQTSFNYGYTF.

This chain links TRBV29-1 with TRBJ2-3; D gene unclear. V lost 3 bases to trimming and J lost 1 base, with 5 bases between them. This CDR3 is 12 amino acids long. Germline CDR1 and CDR2: SQVTM and ANQGSEA. CDR3 in amino acids: CSVESGTDTQYF. The CDR3 DNA follows: TGCAGCGTTGAGAGCGGCACAGATACGCAGTATTTT.

J is TRBJ1-1 and V is TRBV19; TRBD1 agrees at 7 bases. Per the germline V gene, CDR1 is LNHDA and CDR2 is SQIVND (reference sequence). CDR3 length: 13 amino acids. V shed 9 bases, J shed 1 base, and the junction held 5 bases outside the gene matches. CDR3 DNA sequence: TGTGCCAGCTGGGACAGCCCGAACACTGAAGCTTTCTTT. Translation: CASWDSPNTEAFF.

This clone showed up many times. The J gene is TRBJ2-7, the V gene TRBV3-1 (or the pseudogene TRBV3-2); the match to TRBD2 covers 10 bases. This CDR3 is built from 14 residues. V trimming: 10 bases; J trimming: 7 bases; junction bases outside the gene matches: 13. Per germline, CDR1 LGHDT and CDR2 YNNKEL (reference sequence). The chain's CDR3 is CATFQRGGPVEQYV. The CDR3 DNA is TGTGCCACCTTCCAGCGGGGGGGACCTGTAGAGCAGTACGTC.

V gene TRBV10-3 combines with J gene TRBJ2-5; TRBD2 matches at 8 bases. V lost 3 bases, J lost 2 bases, and 5 bases stayed unmatched. Per germline, CDR1 ENHRY and CDR2 SYGVKD. The CDR3 covers 15 residues. The CDR3 protein is CAISDISGEQETQYF. The CDR3 DNA reads TGTGCCATCAGTGATATTAGCGGGGAGCAAGAGACCCAGTACTTC.

This clone came up once. The rearrangement links TRBV5-4 to TRBJ1-2; 8 nucleotides line up with TRBD1. With 4 bases clipped from V and 8 bases from J, the junction kept 16 bases outside the gene matches. The germline V gene encodes CDR1 SGHNT and CDR2 YYREEE (reference sequence). The CDR3 loop spans 16 amino acids. CDR3 in amino acids: CASSPGTGDGRGGYTF. CDR3 DNA: TGTGCCAGCAGCCCTGGGACAGGCGACGGGCGCGGGGGCTACACCTTC.

This clone has only one observation. V and J are TRBV12-3 or TRBV12-4 and TRBJ2-5; unclear D gene. The CDR3 loop spans 11 amino acids. V was trimmed by 7 bases and J by 5 bases, leaving 8 bases between them. The CDR3 here is CASTHGETQYF. The CDR3 DNA reads as TGTGCCAGCACCCACGGGGAGACCCAGTACTTC.

In this sample, this clone turned up once. DNA of the CDR3: TGTGCCAGCAGTCTGAGCGGGAGCTCCTACAATGAGCAGTTCTTC. It codes for CASSLSGSSYNEQFF. This chain joins TRBV27 and TRBJ2-1, with TRBD2 matching 8 bases. Trimming removed 5 bases from V and 0 bases from J; junction bases left unmatched: 3. Germline CDR1 MNHEY, CDR2 SMNVEV (reference sequence). The CDR3 is 15 amino acids.

The chain uses TRBV4-3 and TRBJ1-1; TRBD1 is a possible D gene (5 bases). Germline CDR1 reads LGHNA; CDR2 reads YSLEER. Trimming removed 0 bases at V and 11 bases at J, with 13 bases between. This CDR3 region has 13 residues. In DNA, the CDR3 is TGCGCCAGCAGCCAAGATACAGGCGGTGGGGCTTTCTTT. Its translation is CASSQDTGGGAFF.

The chain links TRBV19 to TRBJ2-5; 7 positions match TRBD2. CDR3 length equals 13 residues. CDR1 and CDR2 from the germline V gene are LNHDA and SQIVND (reference sequence). The trim removed 5 bases at V and 2 bases at J, leaving 2 bases unmatched. CDR3 nucleotides: TGTGCCAGTAGTTGGGGAGGGCAAGAGACCCAGTACTTC. Translating it yields CASSWGGQETQYF.

Worth noting for this clone: The identical CDR3 is also encoded by other nucleotide sequences in the sample. The J gene is TRBJ1-2, the V gene TRBV7-2; possible D gene TRBD1, 6 bases. V was shortened by 5 bases and J by 2 bases, with 12 bases between the two germline ends. Germline CDR1 and CDR2: SGHTA and FQGNSA. The length of the CDR3 is 14 residues. The CDR3 bases are TGTGCCAGCAGCCCCGAGGGGGGGAACTATGGCTACACCTTC. It encodes CASSPEGGNYGYTF.

V is TRBV12-5 and J is TRBJ1-1; TRBD1 matches 8 bases. Unmatched junction bases numbered 8, after V lost 0 bases and J lost 5 bases. The CDR3 spans 16 residues. Germline V lookup: CDR1 LGHNT, CDR2 FRNRAP. The DNA for the CDR3 is TGTGCTAGTGGTTTGGTACTAGACAGGGGTGGAACTGAAGCTTTCTTT. This gives the protein CASGLVLDRGGTEAFF.

The gene calls are TRBV19 and TRBJ1-2, with D possibly being TRBD1 (5 bases). V lost 2 bases, J lost 5 bases, and 12 bases lay in between. The CDR3 is 14 amino acids. The germline V gene has CDR1 LNHDA and CDR2 SQIVND (reference sequence). CDR3 amino acids: CASSIKGLSYGYTF. The DNA of the CDR3 is TGTGCCAGTAGTATAAAGGGACTGTCGTATGGCTACACCTTC. Using reference TRBV19 and TRBJ1-2 for the parts outside the CDR3, the full variable domain is DGGITQSPKYLFRKEGQNVTLSCEQNLNHDAMYWYRQDPGQGLRLIYYSQIVNDFQKGDIAEGYSVSREKKESFPLTVTSAQKNPTAFYLCASSIKGLSYGYTFGSGTRLTVV.

The chain links TRBV19 to TRBJ2-1, with 10 bases identical to TRBD2. The CDR3 sequence is 15 residues long. J lost 4 bases, V lost 2 bases, and 2 bases had no gene match. Looked up from germline, CDR1 is LNHDA and CDR2 is SQIVND (reference sequence). The CDR3: CASSITLAGYNEQFF. DNA of the CDR3: TGTGCCAGTAGTATAACACTAGCGGGGTACAATGAGCAGTTCTTC.

V and J are TRBV11-2 and TRBJ2-7; D possibly corresponds to TRBD2 (5 bases). This CDR3 has 13 residues. Trimming removed 5 bases at V and 3 bases at J, with 11 bases between. The germline gives CDR1 SGHAT, CDR2 FQNNGV. The CDR3 region is CASSPDGDYEQYF. The DNA for the CDR3 is TGTGCCAGCAGCCCAGACGGGGACTACGAGCAGTACTTC. Complete variable domain (other parts from reference TRBV11-2 and TRBJ2-7): EAGVAQSPRYKIIEKRQSVAFWCNPISGHATLYWYQQILGQGPKLLIQFQNNGVVDDSQLPKDRFSAERLKGVDSTLKIQPAKLEDSAVYLCASSPDGDYEQYFGPGTRLTVT.